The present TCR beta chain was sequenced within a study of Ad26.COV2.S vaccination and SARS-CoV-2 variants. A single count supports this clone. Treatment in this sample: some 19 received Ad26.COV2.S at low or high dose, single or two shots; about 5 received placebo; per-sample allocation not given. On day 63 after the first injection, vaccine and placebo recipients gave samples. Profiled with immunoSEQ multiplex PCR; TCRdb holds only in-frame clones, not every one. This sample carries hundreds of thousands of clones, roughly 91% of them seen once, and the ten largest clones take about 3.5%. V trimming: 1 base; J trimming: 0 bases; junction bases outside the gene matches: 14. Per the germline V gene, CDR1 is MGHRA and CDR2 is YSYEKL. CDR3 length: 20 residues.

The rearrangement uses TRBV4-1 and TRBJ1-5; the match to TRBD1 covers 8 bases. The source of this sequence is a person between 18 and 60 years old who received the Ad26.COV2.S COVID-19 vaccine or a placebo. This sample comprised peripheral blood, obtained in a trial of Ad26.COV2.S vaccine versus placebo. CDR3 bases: TGCGCCAGCAGCCAAGGACCACAGGGGGTTATGACCTATAGCAATCAGCCCCAGCATTTT. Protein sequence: CASSQGPQGVMTYSNQPQHF.